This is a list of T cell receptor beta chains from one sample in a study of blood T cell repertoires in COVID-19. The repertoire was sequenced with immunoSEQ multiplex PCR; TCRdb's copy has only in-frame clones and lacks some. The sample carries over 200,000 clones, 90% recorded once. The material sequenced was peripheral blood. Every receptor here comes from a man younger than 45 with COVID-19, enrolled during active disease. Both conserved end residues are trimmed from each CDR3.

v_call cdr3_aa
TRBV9 ASSVDEGIGNTIY
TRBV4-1 ASSQLIRGPYEQY
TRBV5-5 ASSLGTGTGPRELF
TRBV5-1 ASSLGGGGELF
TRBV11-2 ASSHLTSGRTYEQY
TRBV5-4 ASSWGGPSYEQY
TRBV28 ASSFYQSLNQPQH
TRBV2 ASSRNRGRVNTIY
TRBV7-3 ASSMTVQETQY
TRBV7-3 ASSPDSTVPSSGANVLT
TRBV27 ASSSLGGANYGYT
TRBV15 ATSRERDSPYEQY
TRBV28 ASSLIGGRSIYEQY
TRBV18 ASSGSGTGGGEQY
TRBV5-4 ASSSQTGPEQY
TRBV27 ASSLVYPSGTGELF
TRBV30 AWNLRGGESEQF
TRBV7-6 ASSLQQGSSYEQY
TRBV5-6 ASSLEVVGGYGYT
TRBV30 AWSYELRTQY
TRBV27 ASSLSDRDEQF
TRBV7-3 ASSRAGRGDTIY
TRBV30 AWSVRYGYT
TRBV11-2 ASSLRDRNTEAF
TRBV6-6 ASSPLSGGGRAGYEQY
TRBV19 ASRQGAAYEQY
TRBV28 ASSFSGTGEISRGEPQH
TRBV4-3 ASSQDNSGGGNTIY
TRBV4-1 ASSQDGTVLTYEQY
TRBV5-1 ASSFNRGGEAF
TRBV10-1 ASSEYLMEAGTNSYEQY
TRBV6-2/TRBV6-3 ASSSTLPGGTGELF